These 4 T cell receptor beta chains were sequenced from one sample in a study of cytomegalovirus exposure and HLA in healthy donors. In the PCR, 60 Vbeta and 13 Jbeta primers were used. Assay used: immunoSEQ multiplex PCR; TCRdb lists only in-frame clones, some missing. The table records roughly 110,000 clones, about three quarters of them present only once. Material for sequencing was PBMCs. The receptors were sampled from a woman aged 40 to 49 in good health and CMV-seropositive.

J is TRBJ2-1 and V is TRBV5-1; the D gene is possibly TRBD1 (6 bases). Germline CDR1 SGHRS, CDR2 YFSETQ. Trimming pared 4 bases from V and 6 bases from J, leaving 11 bases between. The length of the CDR3 is 13 residues. The CDR3 coding sequence is TGCGCCAGCAGCATGTTACAGGGCAATGAGCAGTTCTTC. It yields the protein CASSMLQGNEQFF.

The chain links TRBV7-2 to TRBJ2-2, with 8 bases identical to TRBD1. This CDR3 has 16 residues. Trimming at V came to 2 bases and at J to 5 bases, leaving 7 bases not matched to a gene. Germline V gene sequence: CDR1 SGHTA, CDR2 FQGNSA. CDR3 in amino acids: CASSLSRGRGTGELFF. The CDR3 DNA reads TGTGCCAGCAGCTTAAGCAGGGGGCGAGGAACCGGGGAGCTGTTTTTT.

The chain is built from TRBV19 and TRBJ1-5; the D is unclear. The CDR3 runs 14 residues. Germline V gene data show CDR1 as LNHDA and CDR2 as SQIVND (reference sequence). Deletions cut 3 bases from V and 7 bases from J, with 13 bases between. The CDR3 DNA reads TGTGCCAGTAGTATTCTCGGTGGCGGCCAGCCCCAGCATTTT. Protein: CASSILGGGQPQHF.

The CDR3 nucleotides read TGTGCCAGCAGTCCCGACAGGGTGAGCGAAAAACTGTTTTTT. Amino acid sequence: CASSPDRVSEKLFF. The chain combines TRBV6-1 with TRBJ1-4, with TRBD1 matching over 7 bases. The CDR3 has 14 amino acids. V lost 5 bases to trimming and J lost 8 bases; unmatched junction nucleotides: 8. The germline V gene has CDR1 MNHNS and CDR2 SASEGT.